These 32 T cell receptor beta chains came from one sample sequenced in a study of neurological immune-mediated disorders. Via MiXCR, TCRdb re-called the 5' RACE reads, giving one row per CDR3 protein. The sample comprises around 69,000 distinct CDR3 sequences, roughly 10% of which are singletons, and 9.5% to 10% rests with the top ten. Described time point: longitudinal time-point 1 (baseline). Sequenced input: PBMCs. The receptor source for this set is a man between 25 and 39 years old in good health.

This chain connects TRBV7-9 to TRBJ2-1; D unresolved. This CDR3 is built from 11 residues. The germline V gene encodes CDR1 SEHNR and CDR2 FQNEAQ (reference sequence). V gave up 5 bases and J gave up 8 bases, with 7 bases separating them. In DNA, the CDR3 is TGTGCCAGCAGCCGGGCCGATGAGCAGTTCTTC. This gives the protein CASSRADEQFF.

The table lists this clonotype with many counts. V and J are TRBV29-1 and TRBJ2-1; the D gene is possibly TRBD2 (6 bases). V lost 6 bases and J 0 bases, leaving 15 bases between the germline ends. Per the germline V gene, CDR1 is SQVTM and CDR2 is ANQGSEA. The CDR3 runs 15 residues. The CDR3 spells CSVVSGLSSYNEQFF. The CDR3 DNA reads TGCAGCGTAGTAAGCGGGCTGAGCTCCTACAATGAGCAGTTCTTC.

This clonotype occurred many times. The V and J genes are TRBV29-1 and TRBJ2-5, with no clear D. This CDR3 has 10 residues. CDR1 is SQVTM and CDR2 is ANQGSEA in the germline V gene. The V and J ends lost 5 bases and 4 bases respectively, with 5 bases between them. In DNA form, the CDR3 reads TGCAGCGTTACCCGAGAGACCCAGTACTTC. The encoded protein is CSVTRETQYF.

This clonotype has at least ten counts. The chain is built from TRBV5-1 and TRBJ2-3, with D unresolved. The CDR3 loop spans 12 amino acids. The V gene's germline CDR1 is SGHRS and CDR2 YFSETQ. V lost 7 bases and J 1 base, leaving 7 bases between the germline ends. The CDR3: CASPRGTDTQYF. The CDR3 DNA sequence: TGCGCCAGCCCCCGGGGCACAGATACGCAGTATTTT.

This rearrangement joins TRBV6-5 to TRBJ2-1; D is perhaps TRBD2 (7 bases). This CDR3 region has 16 residues. The V gene lost 4 bases and the J gene lost 9 bases, with 22 bases spanning the gap. The germline V gene encodes CDR1 MNHEY and CDR2 SVGAGI. CDR3 region: CASSWGREREGTEQFF. The CDR3 bases are TGTGCCAGCAGTTGGGGGCGCGAGCGGGAAGGGACTGAGCAGTTCTTC.

Ten or more counts support this clonotype. The gene calls are TRBV5-1 and TRBJ2-1, with D possibly called TRBD1 or TRBD2 (5 bases each). The CDR3 is made up of 15 amino acids. Germline V gives CDR1 SGHRS, CDR2 YFSETQ. Deletions cut 2 bases from V and 8 bases from J, with 17 bases between. CDR3 residues: CASSFGGAGLDEQFF. The CDR3 DNA reads as TGCGCCAGCAGCTTTGGGGGAGCCGGGTTAGATGAGCAGTTCTTC.

This clonotype has ten or more counts. The chain is built from TRBV5-1 and TRBJ1-1; the D gene is possibly TRBD1 (6 bases). The CDR3 consists of 13 residues. Germline V gene sequence: CDR1 SGHRS, CDR2 YFSETQ. The germline V and J ends were trimmed by 2 bases and 7 bases, with 12 bases remaining between them. The CDR3 here is CASSFSEGGEAFF. The CDR3 region has the DNA TGCGCCAGCAGCTTCTCCGAGGGGGGTGAAGCTTTCTTT.

This clonotype was seen repeatedly, ten times or more. V gene TRBV15 combines with J gene TRBJ1-3; D gene ambiguous. There are 14 residues in the CDR3. Germline loops: CDR1 LNHNV, CDR2 YYDKDF (reference sequence). Trimming took 8 bases from V and 0 from J, leaving 11 bases between them. The CDR3 DNA reads as TGTGCCACCTCCTTTCGCGGCTCTGGAAACACCATATATTTT. This encodes CATSFRGSGNTIYF.

This clonotype was seen repeatedly, ten times or more. The V and J genes are TRBV10-3 and TRBJ2-5; TRBD1 matches 7 bases. CDR1 is ENHRY and CDR2 is SYGVKD in the germline V gene. V was clipped by 4 bases and J by 3 bases; unmatched bases: 2. This CDR3 region has 13 residues. Written as DNA, the CDR3 is TGTGCCATCAGTGTACAGGGGAAAGAGACCCAGTACTTC. Translation: CAISVQGKETQYF.

At least ten counts were recorded for this clonotype. The CDR3 spells CASSWDNSYEQYF. DNA for the CDR3: TGCGCCAGCAGCTGGGACAATTCCTACGAGCAGTACTTC. The chain uses TRBV5-1 and TRBJ2-7, with a tentative D call TRBD1 (6 bases). V gave up 3 bases and J gave up 1 base, with 8 bases separating them. The CDR3 loop spans 13 amino acids. The germline gives CDR1 SGHRS, CDR2 YFSETQ. Filled out from reference TRBV5-1 and TRBJ2-7, the complete variable domain reads KAGVTQTPRYLIKTRGQQVTLSCSPISGHRSVSWYQQTPGQGLQFLFEYFSETQRNKGNFPGRFSGRQFSNSRSEMNVSTLELGDSALYLCASSWDNSYEQYFGPGTRLTVT.

Only a few counts were recorded for this clonotype. The chain joins TRBV5-1 to TRBJ2-2, with D perhaps TRBD1 or TRBD2 (5 bases each). Looked up from germline, CDR1 is SGHRS and CDR2 is YFSETQ. Trimming removed 1 base at V and 6 bases at J, with 19 bases between. The CDR3 is 17 residues long. The CDR3 DNA is TGCGCCAGCAGCTTGAACCTGTTGGACCCGGGACCCGGGGAGCTGTTTTTT. Protein product: CASSLNLLDPGPGELFF.

The table lists this clonotype with many counts. The rearrangement joins TRBV12-3 or TRBV12-4 to TRBJ2-3; maybe TRBD1 (6 bases). CDR3 length: 13 residues. Deletions cut 3 bases from V and 5 bases from J, with 9 bases between. The CDR3 DNA sequence: TGTGCCAGCAGTTTCCAACAGGGAGATACGCAGTATTTT. This translates into CASSFQQGDTQYF.

The table lists this clonotype with a few counts. The rearrangement joins TRBV6-5 to TRBJ2-7; 7 positions agree with TRBD1. The CDR3 totals 13 residues. Germline V gives CDR1 MNHEY, CDR2 SVGAGI. Trimming cost V 2 bases and J 7 bases; bases outside gene matches: 5. The DNA for the CDR3 is TGTGCCAGCAGTTACAGGGGGCCCGGGGAGCAGTACTTC. This gives the protein CASSYRGPGEQYF.

This clonotype occurred many times. The chain employs TRBV5-1 and TRBJ2-1; 7 bases line up with TRBD2. There are 15 residues in the CDR3. Trimming removed 0 bases from V and 4 bases from J; junction bases left unmatched: 4. Germline V gene lookup returns CDR1 SGHRS and CDR2 YFSETQ. CDR3 in DNA: TGCGCCAGCAGCTTGGTAGGGACTACTTACAATGAGCAGTTCTTC. Amino acid sequence: CASSLVGTTYNEQFF.

This clonotype has a count of ten or more. Here the CDR3 DNA reads TGTGCCAGCATATTAAATAATGAGCAGTTCTTC. It encodes CASILNNEQFF. The chain joins TRBV6-6 to TRBJ2-1; D call uncertain. V lost 7 bases, J lost 7 bases, and 8 bases lay in between. The CDR3 extends over 11 amino acids. Germline assignment: CDR1 MNHNY and CDR2 SVGAGI (reference sequence).

This clonotype came up many times. This rearrangement joins TRBV5-1 to TRBJ1-5; D is uncertain. The CDR3 loop spans 14 amino acids. The germline CDR1 and CDR2 sequences are SGHRS and YFSETQ. Trimming removed 0 bases from V and 5 bases from J, with 9 bases in between. Here the CDR3 DNA reads TGCGCCAGCAGCTTGGAGCGTAGAGATCAGCCCCAGCATTTT. Amino acids: CASSLERRDQPQHF. The variable domain in full, with the rest retrieved from reference TRBV5-1 and TRBJ1-5, is KAGVTQTPRYLIKTRGQQVTLSCSPISGHRSVSWYQQTPGQGLQFLFEYFSETQRNKGNFPGRFSGRQFSNSRSEMNVSTLELGDSALYLCASSLERRDQPQHFGDGTRLSIL.

Many counts were recorded for this clonotype. V usage is TRBV12-3 or TRBV12-4 and J usage is TRBJ2-2; 9 nucleotides agree with TRBD2. The CDR3 covers 14 residues. The V and J ends lost 6 bases and 6 bases, in that order; junction bases with no gene match: 5. The CDR3 DNA reads as TGTGCCAGCAGCACTAGCGGGTTCCCCGGGGAGCTGTTTTTT. Its protein product is CASSTSGFPGELFF.

This clonotype was seen many times. The J gene is TRBJ1-5, the V gene TRBV20-1, with TRBD1 matching over 8 bases. There are 18 residues in the CDR3. In germline, CDR1 is DFQATT, CDR2 SNEGSKA (reference sequence). The ends lost 6 bases at V and 0 bases at J; junction bases unmatched: 16. The CDR3 DNA reads as TGCAGTGCAACGAACCCGGGACAGGACGATTATAGCAATCAGCCCCAGCATTTT. This codes for CSATNPGQDDYSNQPQHF.

This clonotype was detected ten times or more. V and J are TRBV28 and TRBJ2-4; the D is unclear. The germline V gene has CDR1 MDHEN and CDR2 SYDVKM. The CDR3 totals 13 residues. Trimming removed 4 bases from V and 7 bases from J, with 11 bases in between. CDR3 coding DNA: TGTGCCAGCAGTTCTGGTGCGGTTAACATTCAGTACTTC. Translated: CASSSGAVNIQYF.

This clonotype was picked up many times. The gene calls are TRBV27 and TRBJ2-6; TRBD1 matches at 7 bases. This CDR3 region has 16 residues. The J segment lost 2 bases and the V segment lost 2 bases, leaving 3 bases of the junction unmatched. Per the germline V gene, CDR1 is MNHEY and CDR2 is SMNVEV (reference sequence). The CDR3 here is CASSLNQGAGANVLTF. The CDR3 nucleotides read TGTGCCAGCAGTTTAAATCAGGGGGCTGGGGCCAACGTCCTGACTTTC.

Many counts were recorded for this clonotype. The chain carries TRBV29-1 and TRBJ2-1; D not certain. CDR1 and CDR2 from the germline V gene are SQVTM and ANQGSEA. Trimming stripped 4 bases from V and 0 bases from J, with 7 bases between. The CDR3 runs to 13 residues. This chain's CDR3 is CSVVESSYNEQFF. DNA of the CDR3: TGCAGCGTTGTGGAGAGCTCCTACAATGAGCAGTTCTTC.

V and J are TRBV2 and TRBJ2-3; D is undetermined. The V gene lost 6 bases and the J gene lost 5 bases, with 6 bases spanning the gap. There are 11 residues in the CDR3. Looked up from germline, CDR1 is SNHLY and CDR2 is FYNNEI. In nucleotides, the CDR3 is TGTGCCAGCAGGAGACTAGATACGCAGTATTTT. This gives the protein CASRRLDTQYF.

This clonotype appeared many times. This chain joins TRBV20-1 and TRBJ2-1; D possibly corresponds to TRBD2 (5 bases). Trimming removed 7 bases at V and 6 bases at J, with 13 bases between. Germline V gives CDR1 DFQATT, CDR2 SNEGSKA (reference sequence). The CDR3 extends over 12 amino acids. CDR3: CSGPARGNEQFF. CDR3 DNA: TGCAGTGGCCCTGCTCGGGGCAATGAGCAGTTCTTC.

This clonotype was detected many times. J is TRBJ1-4 and V is TRBV15, with D perhaps matching TRBD1 (5 bases). V lost 5 bases, J lost 7 bases, and 11 bases lay in between. Germline V gene lookup returns CDR1 LNHNV and CDR2 YYDKDF (reference sequence). The CDR3 contains 13 residues. CDR3: CATSGGLREKLFF. The CDR3 region has the DNA TGTGCCACCAGCGGGGGTTTGCGTGAAAAACTGTTTTTT. Full variable domain (outside the CDR3, taken from reference TRBV15 and TRBJ1-4): DAMVIQNPRYQVTQFGKPVTLSCSQTLNHNVMYWYQQKSSQAPKLLFHYYDKDFNNEADTPDNFQSRRPNTSFCFLDIRSPGLGDTAMYLCATSGGLREKLFFGSGTQLSVL.

The table lists this clonotype with a few counts. This rearrangement joins TRBV5-1 to TRBJ2-6, with TRBD2 as a possible D gene (5 bases). The CDR3 sequence is 15 residues long. Trimming shortened V by 3 bases and J by 1 base, and 8 bases separated the two germline ends. Germline-derived CDR1 and CDR2 are SGHRS and YFSETQ. The CDR3 DNA follows: TGCGCCAGCAGCTATCGGGAATCTGGGGCCAACGTCCTGACTTTC. Amino acids: CASSYRESGANVLTF.

This clonotype was counted at least ten times. CDR3 residues: CASSLASGLAGKKTSTDTQYF. In DNA form, the CDR3 reads TGTGCCAGCAGCTTAGCGAGTGGACTAGCGGGGAAAAAGACTAGCACAGATACGCAGTATTTT. V and J are TRBV7-2 and TRBJ2-3, with 12 bases lining up with TRBD2. Trimming took 0 bases from V and 0 from J; bases not matched to a gene: 13. CDR3 length: 21 residues. Germline CDR1 is SGHTA and CDR2 is FQGNSA.

This clonotype was counted a few times. The chain uses TRBV20-1 and TRBJ2-1; 8 positions agree with TRBD2. The germline V gene has CDR1 DFQATT and CDR2 SNEGSKA (reference sequence). The V gene end was trimmed by 2 bases and the J gene end by 6 bases; junction bases not matched to a gene: 6. The length of the CDR3 is 14 residues. The CDR3 region has the DNA TGCAGTGCTAGACGGGGGGGCAGCGGCAATGAGCAGTTCTTC. Protein sequence: CSARRGGSGNEQFF.

Many counts were recorded for this clonotype. The V and J genes are TRBV6-2 or TRBV6-3 and TRBJ2-1, with a possible D match to TRBD2 (5 bases). Germline CDR1 is MNHEY and CDR2 is SVGEGT. The V end was cut by 7 bases, the J end by 6 bases, with 13 bases between. CDR3 size: 13 residues. Here the CDR3 DNA reads TGTGCCAGCATATTTGCGGGTTCCAATGAGCAGTTCTTC. It encodes CASIFAGSNEQFF.

In its sample, this clonotype was seen many times. The CDR3 loop reads CASSLEANQPQHF. CDR3 coding DNA: TGTGCCAGCAGTTTGGAGGCTAATCAGCCCCAGCATTTT. J is TRBJ1-5 and V is TRBV28, with D uncertain. The CDR3 has 13 residues. CDR1 and CDR2 from the germline V gene are MDHEN and SYDVKM. Trimming took 3 bases from V and 4 from J, leaving 7 bases between them.

This clonotype appeared many times. The rearrangement links TRBV27 to TRBJ1-2; no clear D. This CDR3 has 13 amino acids. Deletions cut 5 bases from V and 8 bases from J, with 15 bases between. Germline assignment: CDR1 MNHEY and CDR2 SMNVEV (reference sequence). This CDR3 reads CASSHGYSSGYTF. The CDR3 bases are TGTGCCAGCAGTCACGGATACTCTTCGGGCTACACCTTC.

This clonotype was detected many times. The J gene is TRBJ1-3, the V gene TRBV5-1; no clear D gene. The CDR3 covers 14 residues. Per the germline V gene, CDR1 is SGHRS and CDR2 is YFSETQ. Trimming removed 0 bases from V and 0 bases from J, with 4 bases in between. For the CDR3, the DNA is TGCGCCAGCAGCTTGGGGAGCTCTGGAAACACCATATATTTT. It is translated as CASSLGSSGNTIYF.

This sequence joins TRBV5-1 and TRBJ2-7, with 10 bases identical to TRBD2. V shed 0 bases, J shed 4 bases, and the junction held 7 bases outside the gene matches. Germline CDR1 and CDR2: SGHRS and YFSETQ. This CDR3 spans 16 amino acids. The CDR3 protein is CASSLVVAGGLYEQYF. The CDR3 coding sequence is TGCGCCAGCAGCTTGGTTGTAGCGGGAGGTTTGTACGAGCAGTACTTC.